This TCR beta chain was identified during a study of human T cells and chemical hapten exposure. This clonotype has a count of ten or more. Germline V gene lookup returns CDR1 SGHTA and CDR2 FQGNSA. Trimming took 5 bases from V and 3 from J, leaving 8 bases between them. The CDR3 totals 13 residues. TCRdb fed the RACE reads into MiXCR, producing one record per CDR3 protein. The sample shows about 350,000 distinct CDR3 sequences, 6% to 7% of them seen only once. Time point reported: patch test 2, 6 weeks after DPC sensitization. The sample's treatment: therapeutic diphenylcyclopropenone sensitization with weekly scalp DPC.

The rearrangement uses TRBV7-2 and TRBJ1-5, with a weak D call TRBD1 (6 bases). Sequenced here: whole blood, sampled in connection with sensitization to the hapten diphenylcyclopropenone (DPC). The receptor's source is a woman aged 18-29 years with alopecia areata. Some clones in this sample may be carry-over from other donors' samples. The CDR3 protein is CASSGDINQPQHF. The DNA for the CDR3 is TGTGCCAGCAGCGGGGACATCAATCAGCCCCAGCATTTT.